Listed below are T cell receptor beta chains from one sample, sequenced in a study of blood T cell repertoires in COVID-19. Here immunoSEQ multiplex PCR was the method, and the copy in TCRdb shows in-frame clones only, minus some. The table lists tens of thousands of clones, more than 80% of them singletons, with about 4.8% in the top ten. The sequencing input was peripheral blood. The receptors derive from a woman of 80 years or more with active or convalescent COVID-19. Each CDR3 is given with its conserved first and last residue. The D gene is left open where the match is weak. Clone size is stated in some rows and not others, as once, few, many or a class when expanded.

V: TRBV6-1; size: once; J: TRBJ1-2; D: TRBD1; DNA: TGTGCCAGCAGTGAAATTTGGACAGGGGACTATGGCTACACCTTC; CDR3: CASSEIWTGDYGYTF
V: TRBV18; size: -; J: TRBJ2-7; D: TRBD1; DNA: TGTGCCAGCTCACCGAGATATGGACAGGGCTACGAGCAGTACTTC; CDR3: CASSPRYGQGYEQYF
V: TRBV6-6; size: -; J: TRBJ2-5; D: TRBD2; DNA: TGTGCCACCCGGGGAGCGGGGGGAGGAGAGACCCAGTACTTC; CDR3: CATRGAGGGETQYF
V: TRBV9; size: -; J: TRBJ2-7; D: TRBD2; DNA: TGTGCCAGCAGCTTCTCACTAGCGGCCCTCTCCTACGAGCAGTACTTC; CDR3: CASSFSLAALSYEQYF
V: TRBV29-1; size: -; J: TRBJ1-2; D: TRBD1; DNA: TGCAGCGTTGAGGAGGGACAGGTCGACTATGGCTACACCTTC; CDR3: CSVEEGQVDYGYTF
V: TRBV19; size: once; J: TRBJ2-3; D: TRBD2; DNA: TGTGCCAGTAGACCCGCGGGGGGCCCAACAGATACGCAGTATTTT; CDR3: CASRPAGGPTDTQYF
V: TRBV3-1/TRBV3-2; size: -; J: TRBJ1-2; D: TRBD1; DNA: TGTGCCAGCAGCCGTGCCGGGACAGTCGCGGTCTATGGCTACACCTTC; CDR3: CASSRAGTVAVYGYTF
V: TRBV6-4; size: -; J: TRBJ1-1; D: -; DNA: TGTGCCAGCAGTGTCGCGTTGAACACTGAAGCTTTCTTT; CDR3: CASSVALNTEAFF
V: TRBV10-1; size: -; J: TRBJ2-2; D: TRBD1; DNA: TGCGCCAGCAGTTTCACCCAGGGGGCGACCGGGGAGCTGTTTTTT; CDR3: CASSFTQGATGELFF
V: TRBV20-1; size: -; J: TRBJ2-2; D: -; DNA: TGCAGTGCTAGTCACGCCAGGGTATTGAACACCGGGGAGCTGTTTTTT; CDR3: CSASHARVLNTGELFF
V: TRBV6-5; size: once; J: TRBJ1-1; D: -; DNA: TGTGCCATCGGACATACCACTGAAGCTTTCTTT; CDR3: CAIGHTTEAFF
V: TRBV9; size: -; J: TRBJ2-3; D: TRBD2; DNA: TGTGCCAGCAGCGTCGTCAAGCGGGAGGGCACAGATACGCAGTATTTT; CDR3: CASSVVKREGTDTQYF
V: TRBV19; size: -; J: TRBJ2-2; D: TRBD1; DNA: TGTGCCAGTAGGAAGGACAGGATAAACACCGGGGAGCTGTTTTTT; CDR3: CASRKDRINTGELFF
V: TRBV14; size: -; J: TRBJ2-2; D: TRBD1; DNA: TGTGCCAGCAGCCTACAGGGGGGAGCCGGGGAGCTGTTTTTT; CDR3: CASSLQGGAGELFF
V: TRBV7-3; size: -; J: TRBJ1-1; D: -; DNA: TGTGCCAGCAGCTTAAAGGACAGCGAGAACACTGAAGCTTTCTTT; CDR3: CASSLKDSENTEAFF
V: TRBV21-1; size: -; J: TRBJ2-7; D: -; DNA: TGTGCCAGCAGCAAACTCTCTACTAGCGGGAGGACGCAGTACTTC; CDR3: CASSKLSTSGRTQYF
V: TRBV6-5; size: -; J: TRBJ2-7; D: -; DNA: TGTGCCAGCAGTTACTCGGAAGGGAGGGAGCAGTACTTC; CDR3: CASSYSEGREQYF
V: TRBV6-6; size: -; J: TRBJ1-1; D: -; DNA: TGTGCCAGCAGCCAACGCCGTGGGCAGATAAACACTGAAGCTTTCTTT; CDR3: CASSQRRGQINTEAFF
V: TRBV7-2; size: -; J: TRBJ2-5; D: TRBD1; DNA: TGTGCCAGCACCCTGGACAGGGAGCAAGAGACCCAGTACTTC; CDR3: CASTLDREQETQYF
V: TRBV7-9; size: few; J: TRBJ1-2; D: -; DNA: TGTGCCAGCAGCCCGGGGTCAGGCGAGATATATTATGGCTACACCTTC; CDR3: CASSPGSGEIYYGYTF
V: TRBV19; size: -; J: TRBJ1-2; D: -; DNA: TGTGCCAGTAGTAGGTTGACAGACTATGGCTACACCTTC; CDR3: CASSRLTDYGYTF
V: TRBV11-2; size: -; J: TRBJ1-6; D: TRBD1; DNA: TGTGCCAGCAGCTCACACAGGGGCCTCGAATCACCCCTCCACTTT; CDR3: CASSSHRGLESPLHF
V: TRBV12-3/TRBV12-4; size: -; J: TRBJ2-5; D: TRBD2; DNA: TGTGCCAGCGGACTAGGCAGACAAGAGACCCAGTACTTC; CDR3: CASGLGRQETQYF
V: TRBV10-3; size: -; J: TRBJ2-7; D: -; DNA: TGTGCCATCAGTGATCGAACTAACTCACCCTACGAGCAGTACTTC; CDR3: CAISDRTNSPYEQYF
V: TRBV6-2/TRBV6-3; size: -; J: TRBJ1-1; D: TRBD1; DNA: TGTGCCAGCAGTTACCTCACTACACAGCCGGGACAGGGGCCGAACACTGAAGCTTTCTTT; CDR3: CASSYLTTQPGQGPNTEAFF
V: TRBV11-3; size: -; J: TRBJ2-1; D: -; DNA: TGTGCCAGTAGCACCCAGCCCAGGGAGCAGTTCTTC; CDR3: CASSTQPREQFF
V: TRBV5-4; size: -; J: TRBJ2-1; D: -; DNA: TGTGCCAGCAGCTTGGGGGCGGGCAATTCAGCAAATGAGCAGTTCTTC; CDR3: CASSLGAGNSANEQFF
V: TRBV6-2/TRBV6-3; size: -; J: TRBJ1-2; D: TRBD1; DNA: TGTGCCAGCAGTCCCACAGGGGGGGCCTATGGCTACACCTTC; CDR3: CASSPTGGAYGYTF
V: TRBV19; size: once; J: TRBJ2-3; D: -; DNA: TGTGCCAGTAGTCGGGGGTTTGGCTCCGCGCCAGATACGCAGTATTTT; CDR3: CASSRGFGSAPDTQYF
V: TRBV9; size: few; J: TRBJ1-2; D: TRBD1; DNA: TGTGCCAGCAGCGTCCAGGGGGGATATGGCTACACCTTC; CDR3: CASSVQGGYGYTF
V: TRBV9; size: -; J: TRBJ2-1; D: TRBD2; DNA: TGTGCCAGCAGCGCTATAGCGGGGAACAACAATGAGCAGTTCTTC; CDR3: CASSAIAGNNNEQFF
V: TRBV6-5; size: -; J: TRBJ2-1; D: TRBD2; DNA: TGTGCCAGCAGGAACCTAGCGGGAGGGTCCAATGAGCAGTTCTTC; CDR3: CASRNLAGGSNEQFF
V: TRBV2; size: -; J: TRBJ2-1; D: TRBD1; DNA: TGTGCCAGCAGTGAACAGGGACAGGGTTCCTACAATGAGCAGTTCTTC; CDR3: CASSEQGQGSYNEQFF
V: TRBV27; size: -; J: TRBJ2-6; D: -; DNA: TGTGCCAGCAGTTTAGGACTGAGCTCTGGGGCCAACGTCCTGACTTTC; CDR3: CASSLGLSSGANVLTF
V: TRBV10-3; size: -; J: TRBJ2-1; D: TRBD1; DNA: TGTGCCATCTCGGGACAGGGTTACAATGAGCAGTTCTTC; CDR3: CAISGQGYNEQFF
V: TRBV6-6; size: -; J: TRBJ1-3; D: TRBD1; DNA: TGTGCCAGCGACAGGGGAGGGTACTCTGGAAACACCATATATTTT; CDR3: CASDRGGYSGNTIYF
V: TRBV3-1/TRBV3-2; size: -; J: TRBJ1-1; D: -; DNA: TGTGCCAGCACCCGGGGGAAGCGACAGGAAGCTTTCTTT; CDR3: CASTRGKRQEAFF
V: TRBV18; size: -; J: TRBJ2-7; D: -; DNA: TGTGCCAGCTCACCAACAACAACCACCTACGAGCAGTACTTC; CDR3: CASSPTTTTYEQYF
V: TRBV16; size: -; J: TRBJ2-2; D: -; DNA: TGTGCCAGCAGCTTCAGAGGGGAGCTGTTTTTT; CDR3: CASSFRGELFF
V: TRBV24-1; size: -; J: TRBJ1-2; D: TRBD1; DNA: TGTGCCACCAGTGACCCGTTGACCCGGGACAGGAGGGGAGAACGCTATGGCTACACCTTC; CDR3: CATSDPLTRDRRGERYGYTF
V: TRBV28; size: -; J: TRBJ2-7; D: TRBD2; DNA: TGTGCCAGCAGTCGGACTAGCGATTCCTACGAGCAGTACTTC; CDR3: CASSRTSDSYEQYF